This T cell receptor (beta chain) was identified during a study of tumor-infiltrating lymphocytes in primary liver carcinoma. Each 20-30 mg portion of unsorted bulk tissue served as the source for co-extraction of RNA and DNA. Every tumor sample held more than 80% viable tumor cells. Worth noting for this clonotype: At one of its ends the junction is not consistent with the germline gene, which may arise from a read error.

A primer in the constant region served to generate TCR beta cDNA from approximately 500 ng of total RNA. Three nested multiplex PCR rounds, a slightly modified ARM-PCR method, built the TCR beta libraries. TCRdb re-analysed the multiplex PCR reads in MiXCR, keeping a single row per CDR3 protein. In the table there are some 20,000 distinct CDR3 sequences, around 77% of which are singletons. The sample consisted of liver tumor tissue from sampling region 4. Described subset: tumor region T4, right-lateral pole. The sequence derives from a woman aged 25 to 45 with primary liver carcinoma and hepatitis B virus infection.

This chain's CDR3 is CASSLGYPREQQF. The CDR3 DNA follows: TGTGCTAGCAGCTTAGGATACCCCCGCGAGCAGCAGTTC. J is TRBJ2-7 and V is TRBV11-1; D gene unclear. The germline V gene encodes CDR1 SGHAT and CDR2 FQDESV (reference sequence). The CDR3 extends over 13 amino acids. Full variable domain (outside the CDR3, taken from reference TRBV11-1 and TRBJ2-7): EAEVAQSPRYKITEKSQAVAFWCDPISGHATLYWYRQILGQGPELLVQFQDESVVDDSQLPKDRFSAERLKGVDSTLKIQPAELGDSAMYLCASSLGYPREQQFGPGTRLTVT.